A selection of T cell receptor beta chains follows, all from one sample in a study of Ad26.COV2.S vaccination and SARS-CoV-2 variants. Produced via immunoSEQ multiplex PCR; TCRdb's table is partial and in-frame only. The sample holds roughly 300,000 clones, approximately 86% seen once. Sequencing used peripheral blood, obtained in a trial of Ad26.COV2.S vaccine versus placebo. The receptors stem from a person aged 18-60 years who received the Ad26.COV2.S COVID-19 vaccine or a placebo. Both conserved end residues are part of each CDR3. A D gene is named only where the DNA matches it firmly. The listing skips clone size in some rows; elsewhere it reads once, few, many or a size class.

>NA|TRBJ2-2|NA|TRBV6-5
CASSLTEFRTGELFF
TGTGCCAGCAGTTTGACCGAGTTTCGGACCGGGGAGCTGTTTTTT
>TRBD1|TRBJ1-6|NA|TRBV9
CASSVTGENSPLHF
TGTGCCAGCAGCGTGACAGGGGAGAACTCACCCCTCCACTTT
>NA|TRBJ2-7|NA|TRBV20-1
CSAPTGNEQYF
TGCAGTGCGCCAACAGGGAACGAGCAGTACTTC
>NA|TRBJ1-6|NA|TRBV28
CASRLEGSSPLHF
TGTGCCAGCCGTCTGGAGGGGAGTTCACCCCTCCACTTT
>NA|TRBJ2-2|NA|TRBV5-4
CASSFPGDTGELFF
TGTGCCAGCAGCTTCCCAGGGGACACCGGGGAGCTGTTTTTT
>TRBD1|TRBJ1-2|NA|TRBV3-1/TRBV3-2
CASRFRDRGSAGGYTF
TGTGCCAGCAGATTCCGGGACAGGGGATCAGCGGGGGGCTACACCTTC
>NA|TRBJ2-7|NA|TRBV6-2/TRBV6-3
CASSPNSEQYF
TGTGCCAGCAGCCCGAACAGCGAGCAGTACTTC
>NA|TRBJ1-4|many|TRBV12-3/TRBV12-4
CASSRSEKLFF
TGTGCCAGCAGTCGGAGTGAAAAACTGTTTTTT
>TRBD1|TRBJ2-3|NA|TRBV15
CATSRGGQGTDTQYF
TGTGCCACCAGCAGAGGGGGACAGGGCACAGATACGCAGTATTTT
>NA|TRBJ2-7|NA|TRBV11-2
CASSLATFSYEQYF
TGTGCCAGCAGCTTAGCCACCTTCTCCTACGAGCAGTACTTC
>NA|TRBJ2-3|NA|TRBV7-8
CASSLVVSSDTQYF
TGTGCCAGCAGCTTAGTAGTTTCCTCAGATACGCAGTATTTT
>NA|TRBJ2-7|NA|TRBV28
CASSSSTYEQYF
TGTGCCAGCAGCTCGTCGACCTACGAGCAGTACTTC
>NA|TRBJ1-2|NA|TRBV10-3
CAISVQGHGYTF
TGTGCCATCAGTGTTCAGGGCCATGGCTACACCTTC
>NA|TRBJ2-1|NA|TRBV7-2
CASSSSGAYNEQFF
TGTGCCAGCAGCTCTTCGGGGGCTTACAATGAGCAGTTCTTC
>TRBD2|TRBJ2-7|few|TRBV9
CASSVGSGRRLVYEQYF
TGTGCCAGCAGCGTAGGTAGCGGGAGACGCCTTGTGTACGAGCAGTACTTC
>NA|TRBJ1-3|once|TRBV11-3
CASSLGGIHQPSGNTIYF
TGTGCCAGCAGCTTAGGGGGGATCCATCAACCTTCTGGAAACACCATATATTTT
>NA|TRBJ2-1|few|TRBV7-2
CASSPRVGAMGKRNEQFF
TGTGCCAGCAGCCCCCGGGTAGGGGCCATGGGAAAGCGTAATGAGCAGTTCTTC
>NA|TRBJ2-6|NA|TRBV4-2
CASSDRDVSSGANVLTF
TGTGCCAGCAGCGACCGGGACGTCAGCTCTGGGGCCAACGTCCTGACTTTC
>NA|TRBJ2-2|NA|TRBV18
CASSLIDGSYTGELFF
TGTGCCAGCTCACTCATCGACGGGAGCTACACCGGGGAGCTGTTTTTT
>TRBD1|TRBJ2-2|NA|TRBV5-4
CASSFDRGRAGELFF
TGTGCCAGCAGCTTCGACAGGGGTCGGGCCGGGGAGCTGTTTTTT
>NA|TRBJ2-6|NA|TRBV4-1
CASSQSEYSVVSGANVLTF
TGCGCCAGCAGCCAAAGTGAGTATTCAGTCGTCTCTGGGGCCAACGTCCTGACTTTC
>TRBD1|TRBJ2-2|NA|TRBV9
CASSPRTGGTRNTGELFF
TGTGCCAGCAGCCCAAGGACAGGGGGCACAAGGAACACCGGGGAGCTGTTTTTT
>NA|TRBJ2-7|NA|TRBV28
CASVGVLGEQYF
TGTGCCAGCGTTGGGGTCCTGGGCGAGCAGTACTTC
>NA|TRBJ1-5|NA|TRBV15
CATSRKGQTNQPQHF
TGTGCCACCAGCAGGAAAGGACAGACGAATCAGCCCCAGCATTTT
>NA|TRBJ2-4|NA|TRBV6-2/TRBV6-3
CASSGGFLAKNIQYF
TGTGCCAGCAGTGGGGGTTTCTTAGCCAAAAACATTCAGTACTTC
>TRBD1|TRBJ2-7|NA|TRBV7-9
CASSLGTGTNEQYF
TGTGCCAGCAGCTTAGGGACAGGGACCAACGAGCAGTACTTC
>NA|TRBJ2-1|NA|TRBV7-9
CASSLVNEQFF
TGTGCCAGCAGCTTAGTTAATGAGCAGTTCTTC
>NA|TRBJ1-2|NA|TRBV5-4
CASSLWSNYGYTF
TGTGCCAGCAGCTTGTGGTCGAACTATGGCTACACCTTC
>NA|TRBJ1-5|NA|TRBV19
CASSPAGNSNQPQHF
TGTGCCAGTAGTCCGGCGGGAAATAGCAATCAGCCCCAGCATTTT
>TRBD1|TRBJ2-7|NA|TRBV5-1
CASSGTGGSYEQYF
TGCGCCAGCAGCGGGACAGGGGGCTCCTACGAGCAGTACTTC
>NA|TRBJ2-7|NA|TRBV5-1
CASSLLEGFAYEQYF
TGCGCCAGCAGCTTGCTGGAGGGTTTTGCCTACGAGCAGTACTTC
>NA|TRBJ2-2|NA|TRBV3-1/TRBV3-2
CASSPTGVKTGELFF
TGTGCCAGCAGCCCCACAGGAGTTAAAACCGGGGAGCTGTTTTTT
>TRBD1|TRBJ2-3|NA|TRBV7-3
CASSFRQGSDTQYF
TGTGCCAGCAGCTTTCGACAGGGATCAGATACGCAGTATTTT
>TRBD1|TRBJ2-6|NA|TRBV9
CASSPDDRGRAGANVLTF
TGTGCCAGCAGCCCAGATGACAGGGGGAGGGCTGGGGCCAACGTCCTGACTTTC
>TRBD2|TRBJ2-1|NA|TRBV19
CASSLGLAGGPYNEQFF
TGTGCCAGTAGTCTGGGACTAGCGGGAGGTCCCTACAATGAGCAGTTCTTC
>NA|TRBJ1-6|NA|TRBV6-5
CASSSEPSSYNSPLHF
TGTGCCAGCAGTTCCGAACCGAGCTCCTATAATTCACCCCTCCACTTT
>NA|TRBJ1-2|NA|TRBV19
CASSPERRMGDGYTF
TGTGCCAGTAGTCCGGAACGGCGGATGGGGGATGGCTACACCTTC
>TRBD1|TRBJ1-5|few|TRBV7-2
CASSYQTGANQPQHF
TGTGCCAGCAGCTACCAGACAGGGGCCAATCAGCCCCAGCATTTT
>NA|TRBJ1-2|NA|TRBV3-1/TRBV3-2
CASSQPQGSGYTF
TGTGCCAGCAGCCAGCCGCAGGGCTCTGGCTACACCTTC
>NA|TRBJ2-5|NA|TRBV6-5
CASSYSYGQWTETQYF
TGTGCCAGCAGTTACTCCTACGGACAGTGGACAGAGACCCAGTACTTC
>TRBD1|TRBJ1-1|NA|TRBV28
CASSTADRDNPEAFF
TGTGCCAGCAGTACAGCCGACAGGGATAACCCTGAAGCTTTCTTT
>TRBD1|TRBJ1-3|NA|TRBV5-1
CASSLNRGSGNTIYF
TGCGCCAGCAGCTTGAACAGGGGCTCTGGAAACACCATATATTTT
>NA|TRBJ1-1|NA|TRBV28
CASNRAGLNTEAFF
TGTGCCAGCAACAGGGCAGGTTTGAACACTGAAGCTTTCTTT
>NA|TRBJ2-6|NA|TRBV5-6
CASSLGANVLTF
TGTGCCAGCAGCTTGGGGGCCAACGTCCTGACTTTC
>TRBD1|TRBJ1-1|NA|TRBV7-9
CASSLRTGEAFF
TGTGCCAGCAGCTTGAGGACAGGTGAAGCTTTCTTT
>NA|TRBJ2-7|NA|TRBV30
CAWSVLSSYEQYF
TGTGCCTGGAGTGTACTCTCCTCCTACGAGCAGTACTTC
>NA|TRBJ1-3|many|TRBV9
CASSRSGNTIYF
TGTGCCAGCAGCCGGTCGGGAAACACCATATATTTT
>TRBD1|TRBJ2-1|once|TRBV5-5
CASSSGQGAVYNEQFF
TGTGCCAGCAGTTCGGGACAGGGGGCCGTCTACAATGAGCAGTTCTTC
>NA|TRBJ2-7|NA|TRBV4-3
CASSQEAGIYEQYF
TGCGCCAGCAGCCAAGAAGCCGGAATCTACGAGCAGTACTTC
>NA|TRBJ1-1|few|TRBV30
CAWSGSRRAPEAFF
TGTGCCTGGAGTGGTTCCAGGCGAGCGCCTGAAGCTTTCTTT
>NA|TRBJ1-1|NA|TRBV11-2
CASSLTGNTEAFF
TGTGCCAGCAGCCTGACAGGGAACACTGAAGCTTTCTTT
>TRBD1|TRBJ1-2|once|TRBV28
CASSTGARYGYTF
TGTGCCAGCAGCACAGGGGCGCGGTATGGCTACACCTTC